The 9 T cell receptor beta chains in this list originate from one sample, sequenced in a study of T cells after yellow fever vaccination. TCRdb ran MiXCR on the 5' RACE reads and lists one entry per CDR3 protein. Altogether under 500,000 distinct CDR3 sequences are present, approximately 19% being singletons, with the ten largest covering 15% to 20%. The sequencing used PBMCs, collected before the yellow fever booster vaccination. The source of these receptors is a man between 18 and 35 years old who received the YFV17D yellow fever vaccine.

This clonotype came up a few times. The rearrangement links TRBV12-3 or TRBV12-4 to TRBJ1-2, with 9 positions matching TRBD1. The ends lost 5 bases at V and 1 base at J; junction bases unmatched: 5. This CDR3 comprises 15 residues. The chain's CDR3 is CASSGGDRVNYGYTF. The DNA of the CDR3 is TGTGCCAGCAGTGGCGGGGACAGGGTTAACTATGGCTACACCTTC.

This clonotype occurred a few times. The chain has TRBV6-1 and TRBJ2-1; D gene unclear. The germline V gene has CDR1 MNHNS and CDR2 SASEGT. The CDR3 is 14 amino acids. The germline V and J ends were trimmed by 7 bases and 4 bases, with 14 bases remaining between them. Here the CDR3 reads CASTPNTVYNEQFF. The CDR3 DNA is TGTGCCAGCACCCCAAATACAGTGTACAATGAGCAGTTCTTC.

This clonotype was found a few times. The chain is built from TRBV5-6 and TRBJ1-5; the match to TRBD1 covers 7 bases. CDR1 and CDR2 (germline): SGHDT, YYEEEE. The CDR3 length is 16 residues. The trim removed 6 bases at V and 1 base at J, leaving 10 bases unmatched. In nucleotides, the CDR3 is TGTGCCAGCAAATTCCCTCGCAGGGGGAGCAATCAGCCCCAGCATTTT. Translation gives CASKFPRRGSNQPQHF. Drawing the rest from reference TRBV5-6 and TRBJ1-5, the complete variable domain is DAGVTQSPTHLIKTRGQQVTLRCSPKSGHDTVSWYQQALGQGPQFIFQYYEEEERQRGNFPDRFSGHQFPNYSSELNVNALLLGDSALYLCASKFPRRGSNQPQHFGDGTRLSIL.

The rearrangement uses TRBV20-1 and TRBJ2-2; perhaps TRBD2 as D (6 bases). The CDR3 has 16 amino acids. V was clipped by 0 bases and J by 4 bases, with 15 bases between them. CDR1 is DFQATT and CDR2 is SNEGSKA in the germline V gene (reference sequence). CDR3 region: CSARDLRGPGTGELFF. CDR3 nucleotide sequence: TGCAGTGCTAGAGATCTGCGGGGTCCGGGCACCGGGGAGCTGTTTTTT.

The sample holds many counts of this clonotype. The gene calls are TRBV29-1 and TRBJ1-2; maybe TRBD1 (6 bases). CDR1 and CDR2 from the germline V gene are SQVTM and ANQGSEA. There are 13 residues in the CDR3. The V and J ends lost 3 bases and 7 bases respectively, with 15 bases between them. Here the CDR3 DNA reads TGCAGCGTTGACAAGGCAGGGGAGGGTGGCTACACCTTC. Protein sequence: CSVDKAGEGGYTF. Filled out from reference TRBV29-1 and TRBJ1-2, the complete variable domain reads SAVISQKPSRDICQRGTSLTIQCQVDSQVTMMFWYRQQPGQSLTLIATANQGSEATYESGFVIDKFPISRPNLTFSTLTVSNMSPEDSSIYLCSVDKAGEGGYTFGSGTRLTVV.

This clonotype has a count of ten or more. The V and J genes are TRBV5-1 and TRBJ1-2; D is perhaps TRBD1 (6 bases). CDR1 is SGHRS, CDR2 YFSETQ, per germline. The CDR3 has 15 amino acids. Trimming took 0 bases from V and 4 from J, leaving 13 bases between them. CDR3 bases: TGCGCCAGCAGCTTGGGCACGGGGGGCGGCTATGGCTACACCTTC. It yields the protein CASSLGTGGGYGYTF.

This CDR3 is CASSWGSGYGYTF. Here the CDR3 DNA reads TGTGCCAGCAGTTGGGGCAGTGGCTATGGCTACACCTTC. The rearrangement uses TRBV27 and TRBJ1-2, with D perhaps TRBD1 (5 bases). CDR1 is MNHEY and CDR2 is SMNVEV in the germline V gene (reference sequence). There are 13 residues in the CDR3. Trimming left V 4 bases short and J 4 bases short, with 10 bases between.

In this sample, this clonotype turned up a few times. The chain is built from TRBV27 and TRBJ2-2; TRBD1 agrees at 9 bases. Germline CDR1 reads MNHEY; CDR2 reads SMNVEV (reference sequence). The CDR3 is 17 amino acids. Trimming at V came to 6 bases and at J to 4 bases, leaving 12 bases not matched to a gene. In DNA, the CDR3 is TGTGCCAGCAGAAGGGACAGGGTTGCGGCGGGCACCGGGGAGCTGTTTTTT. Protein: CASRRDRVAAGTGELFF.

A few counts support this clonotype. This chain joins TRBV11-2 and TRBJ2-7; either TRBD1 or TRBD2 may fit D (5 bases each). V was trimmed by 5 bases and J by 6 bases, leaving 17 bases between them. Germline-derived CDR1 and CDR2 are SGHAT and FQNNGV. This CDR3 comprises 14 residues. CDR3 sequence reads: CASSPPRERGEQYV. CDR3 coding DNA: TGTGCCAGCAGCCCCCCCAGGGAGCGTGGCGAGCAGTACGTC.